This T cell receptor beta chain was observed in a study of T-cell memory formation after mild COVID-19. As for the study in general: The study found TCR clusters largely donor specific.

The CDR3 covers 14 residues. Unmatched junction bases numbered 9, after V lost 3 bases and J lost 8 bases. Germline assignment: CDR1 KGHSH and CDR2 LQKENI. One entry per CDR3 protein results from TCRdb running MiXCR on the 5' RACE reads. The table includes 40,000 to 55,000 distinct CDR3 sequences, 7.3% detected once. Findings of the study overall: Several responding clones turned up in pre-infection memory, indicating that cross-reactive memory may have taken part.

A remark on this clonotype: The antigen remains unidentified.

The specimen sequenced was PBMCs or a T cell subset sorted from them (not recorded which). This TCR was recovered from a man between 18 and 29 years old who had mild COVID-19 (a few samples of this study predate the infection). Cell type and time point are not known. The J gene is TRBJ1-2, the V gene TRBV18; 7 positions match TRBD1. The CDR3, as DNA: TGTGCCAGCTCACCCGACGACAGGGTTTGGGGCTACACCTTC. It translates to CASSPDDRVWGYTF. The full variable domain, completed using reference TRBV18 and TRBJ1-2, is NAGVMQNPRHLVRRRGQEARLRCSPMKGHSHVYWYRQLPEEGLKFMVYLQKENIIDESGMPKERFSAEFPKEGPSILRIQQVVRGDSAAYFCASSPDDRVWGYTFGSGTRLTVV.